The 27 T cell receptor beta chains below were found in one sample sequenced in a study of identical twins (TCRdb year 2016). Library construction relied on 5' RACE. Sequencer: Illumina HiSeq 2000. In TCRdb, the public reads were trimmed at Q25 with fastp and aligned with MiXCR, with productive beta chains retained. Each entry is one CDR3 protein sequence, shown with its most common DNA and genes. Recorded for this sample are around 550,000 distinct CDR3 sequences; approximately 14% of them occurred a single time. The ten biggest clones cover roughly 0.4% of the sample. The sample also formed part of further work on yellow fever vaccine responses in identical twins.

The sample taken for sequencing was CD4+ T cells sorted from blood. The receptors were gathered from a young woman in good health.

This clonotype was found a few times. The CDR3 coding sequence is TGTGCCATCAGTGCCCCAGCGGGAGGTCCCGGGGAGCTGTTTTTT. This codes for CAISAPAGGPGELFF. The V and J genes are TRBV10-3 and TRBJ2-2, with 9 bases identical to TRBD2. Trimming cost V 4 bases and J 6 bases; bases outside gene matches: 6. Germline V gene sequence: CDR1 ENHRY, CDR2 SYGVKD. CDR3 size: 15 residues.

The CDR3 region is CASSYGGSGNQPQHF. CDR3 in DNA: TGTGCCAGCAGTTACGGGGGATCGGGCAATCAGCCCCAGCATTTT. This rearrangement joins TRBV6-2 or TRBV6-3 to TRBJ1-5; D may be TRBD1 (5 bases). V was cut by 2 bases and J by 2 bases, with 10 bases left in between. Per germline, CDR1 MNHEY and CDR2 SVGEGT. The CDR3 is 15 residues long.

This clonotype has ten or more counts. This chain links TRBV20-1 with TRBJ1-1; the D is unclear. The V and J ends lost 1 base and 6 bases respectively, with 3 bases between them. The germline CDR1 and CDR2 sequences are DFQATT and SNEGSKA (reference sequence). The CDR3 length is 10 residues. The CDR3, as DNA: TGCAGTGCTAGAGTTTCTGAAGCTTTCTTT. Its protein is CSARVSEAFF.

This sequence joins TRBV29-1 and TRBJ1-1; 7 bases are a match to TRBD1. The CDR3 sequence is 14 residues long. Germline V gene sequence: CDR1 SQVTM, CDR2 ANQGSEA. V was clipped by 4 bases and J by 0 bases; unmatched bases: 5. The CDR3 sequence: CSVVTGRVNTEAFF. The CDR3 nucleotides read TGCAGCGTTGTGACAGGGCGGGTGAACACTGAAGCTTTCTTT.

This clonotype was detected only a few times. DNA for the CDR3: TGTGCCAGCAGTCCTTCCTTTCCCCCGTCTGAAGCTTTCTTT. Amino acid sequence: CASSPSFPPSEAFF. The chain carries TRBV12-3 or TRBV12-4 and TRBJ1-1; D remains unclear. Trimming shortened V by 5 bases and J by 6 bases, and 16 bases separated the two germline ends. The CDR3 covers 14 residues.

The chain is built from TRBV5-1 and TRBJ2-2, with unresolved D. V lost 5 bases and J 0 bases, leaving 8 bases between the germline ends. This CDR3 spans 14 amino acids. In germline, CDR1 is SGHRS, CDR2 YFSETQ. The CDR3 DNA sequence: TGCGCCAGCAGGGGTTTTTCGAACACCGGGGAGCTGTTTTTT. It specifies CASRGFSNTGELFF.

This clonotype was observed at least ten times. The chain joins TRBV3-1 to TRBJ2-6; TRBD1 is a possible D gene (5 bases). The CDR3 is 16 residues long. The germline V and J ends were trimmed by 5 bases and 0 bases, with 11 bases remaining between them. The V gene's germline CDR1 is LGHDT and CDR2 YNNKEL (reference sequence). The CDR3 coding sequence is TGTGCCAGCAGCGACAGTTTGATCTCTGGGGCCAACGTCCTGACTTTC. This gives the protein CASSDSLISGANVLTF.

The sample holds a few counts of this clonotype. This chain connects TRBV12-3 or TRBV12-4 to TRBJ2-2; 7 nucleotides agree with TRBD1. The CDR3 has 17 residues. The V gene end was trimmed by 7 bases and the J gene end by 0 bases; junction bases not matched to a gene: 11. CDR3 region: CASNPDRALANTGELFF. The CDR3 DNA reads TGTGCCAGCAATCCAGACAGGGCTTTAGCGAACACCGGGGAGCTGTTTTTT.

There are a few counts of this clonotype. The chain employs TRBV5-1 and TRBJ1-6; 11 bases match TRBD1. Germline V CDR1 and CDR2: SGHRS, YFSETQ. J lost 0 bases, V lost 7 bases, and 9 bases had no gene match. This CDR3 comprises 18 residues. CDR3: CASRRTGGVDSYNSPLHF. Written as DNA, the CDR3 is TGCGCCAGCCGACGGACAGGGGGCGTCGACTCCTATAATTCACCCCTCCACTTT.

Only a few counts were recorded for this clonotype. The rearrangement uses TRBV18 and TRBJ2-3; D might be TRBD2 (6 bases). Germline V gives CDR1 KGHSH, CDR2 LQKENI. The CDR3 covers 16 residues. Trimming took off 3 bases at V and 2 bases at J, with 15 bases between the two ends. CDR3 bases: TGTGCCAGCTCACCTAGCGGCCCTGGGATCACAGATACGCAGTATTTT. Translation: CASSPSGPGITDTQYF.

This chain connects TRBV10-3 to TRBJ2-5, with 7 positions matching TRBD1. V trimming: 8 bases; J trimming: 3 bases; junction bases outside the gene matches: 18. Per the germline V gene, CDR1 is ENHRY and CDR2 is SYGVKD. This CDR3 contains 17 residues. The CDR3 loop is CAISGGARGLVEETQYF. The CDR3 DNA follows: TGTGCCATCTCTGGGGGTGCAAGGGGGCTAGTTGAAGAGACCCAGTACTTC.

CDR3 loop: CCSWSPQSPSTDTQYF. CDR3 DNA: TGCTGCTCTTGGTCCCCGCAGTCTCCGAGCACAGATACGCAGTATTTT. The V call is TRBV20-1, the J call TRBJ2-3; D call uncertain. Per the germline V gene, CDR1 is DFQATT and CDR2 is SNEGSKA (reference sequence). The CDR3 has 16 residues.

This rearrangement joins TRBV7-6 to TRBJ2-5; 7 positions agree with TRBD2. CDR3 length equals 14 residues. The germline V gene encodes CDR1 SGHVS and CDR2 FNYEAQ. J was trimmed by 5 bases and V by 5 bases; bases with no gene match: 8. CDR3: CASSRGWEGETQYF. Here the CDR3 DNA reads TGTGCCAGCAGCCGGGGATGGGAGGGGGAGACCCAGTACTTC.

This clonotype showed up just a few times. V and J are TRBV28 and TRBJ2-5; D is unresolved. Germline V lookup: CDR1 MDHEN, CDR2 SYDVKM. Between the trimmed V and J ends, which lost 2 bases and 0 bases, there was a span of 10 bases. This CDR3 spans 15 amino acids. The CDR3 DNA sequence: TGTGCCAGCAGTTTAGCAGGAAGGTACCAAGAGACCCAGTACTTC. It specifies CASSLAGRYQETQYF.

This clonotype has a handful of counts. V and J are TRBV10-3 and TRBJ2-2; 8 bases map to TRBD1. The CDR3 length is 14 residues. CDR1 and CDR2 (germline): ENHRY, SYGVKD. The V gene end was trimmed by 5 bases and the J gene end by 4 bases; junction bases not matched to a gene: 3. The CDR3 protein is CAISYTGGTGELFF. In DNA, the CDR3 is TGTGCCATCAGTTACACAGGGGGCACCGGGGAGCTGTTTTTT.

This clonotype was counted ten times or more. The V call is TRBV29-1, the J call TRBJ1-1; no clear D. Looked up from germline, CDR1 is SQVTM and CDR2 is ANQGSEA. There are 13 residues in the CDR3. The V and J ends lost 0 bases and 0 bases respectively, with 5 bases between them. The CDR3: CSVEDQVNTEAFF. CDR3 nucleotides: TGCAGCGTTGAAGATCAAGTGAACACTGAAGCTTTCTTT.

This clonotype was seen a few times. The gene calls are TRBV7-8 and TRBJ2-7, with no clear D. V was shortened by 5 bases and J by 0 bases, with 17 bases between the two germline ends. CDR3 length equals 16 residues. Germline V gives CDR1 SGHVS, CDR2 FQNEAQ. The CDR3, as DNA: TGTGCCAGCAGCCCAACACAATGGGTATCCTCCTACGAGCAGTACGTC. As protein: CASSPTQWVSSYEQYV.

The genes are TRBV7-9 and TRBJ2-3, with 12 positions matching TRBD2. Losses at the gene ends were 6 bases for V and 2 bases for J; bases not matched to a gene: 6. Per the germline V gene, CDR1 is SEHNR and CDR2 is FQNEAQ (reference sequence). CDR3 length: 16 residues. CDR3 in DNA: TGTGCCAGCAGATACACTAGCGGGAGGTCCACAGATACGCAGTATTTT. This gives the protein CASRYTSGRSTDTQYF.

The chain carries TRBV5-1 and TRBJ2-2, with 9 nucleotides matching TRBD2. CDR3 size: 16 residues. Germline-derived CDR1 and CDR2 are SGHRS and YFSETQ. V shed 0 bases, J shed 7 bases, and the junction held 7 bases outside the gene matches. This CDR3 reads CASSLVSQRGDGELFF. CDR3 coding DNA: TGCGCCAGCAGCTTGGTATCCCAGCGGGGGGACGGGGAGCTGTTTTTT.

The chain is built from TRBV5-1 and TRBJ1-2, with TRBD1 as a possible D gene (5 bases). The CDR3 is 18 residues long. The V gene's germline CDR1 is SGHRS and CDR2 YFSETQ. Trimming cost V 4 bases and J 3 bases, with 25 bases left between them. The chain's CDR3 is CASSQSVGHRGGDYGYTF. CDR3 coding DNA: TGCGCCAGCAGCCAATCCGTCGGACATCGGGGCGGAGACTATGGCTACACCTTC.

The sample holds a few counts of this clonotype. Germline and junction disagree at one end, which may indicate a read error. CDR3 in DNA: TGTGCCAGCAGTCTAGCGGGCGGGTGGAACACCGGGGAGCTGTTTTTT. Translation gives CASSLAGGWNTGELFF. The genes are TRBV12-3 or TRBV12-4 and TRBJ2-2; 8 bases line up with TRBD2. The length of the CDR3 is 16 residues.

This clonotype showed up just a few times. The chain carries TRBV29-1 and TRBJ2-1; D gene uncertain. Germline V lookup: CDR1 SQVTM, CDR2 ANQGSEA. The CDR3 is made up of 11 amino acids. Trimming cost V 3 bases and J 11 bases, with 11 bases left between them. CDR3 residues: CSVDLADQQFF. CDR3 sequence (DNA): TGCAGCGTTGATTTGGCCGATCAGCAGTTCTTC.

The chain carries TRBV24-1 and TRBJ2-5; D uncertain. With 4 bases removed from V and 1 base from J, the gap between germline ends came to 9 bases. The CDR3 runs to 14 residues. Germline V gene sequence: CDR1 KGHDR, CDR2 SFDVKD. The CDR3 region has the DNA TGTGCCACCAGTGACCGTGGCGGCCAAGAGACCCAGTACTTC. Its translation: CATSDRGGQETQYF.

Ten or more counts support this clonotype. The rearrangement links TRBV5-6 to TRBJ1-2; TRBD1 agrees at 7 bases. Germline CDR1 reads SGHDT; CDR2 reads YYEEEE. CDR3 length equals 11 residues. Trimming cost V 3 bases and J 11 bases; bases outside gene matches: 4. Written as DNA, the CDR3 is TGTGCCAGCAGCTCGGGACAGCTTTACACCTTC. Its translation is CASSSGQLYTF.

This clonotype has more than one count but fewer than ten. The chain uses TRBV7-6 and TRBJ2-1; possibly TRBD1 or TRBD2 for D (5 bases each). The germline V gene has CDR1 SGHVS and CDR2 FNYEAQ. The germline V and J ends were trimmed by 2 bases and 5 bases, with 10 bases remaining between them. The CDR3 runs to 14 residues. The CDR3 bases are TGTGCCAGCAGCTTAAGGGGACGAAACAATGAGCAGTTCTTC. Its protein is CASSLRGRNNEQFF.

The chain links TRBV18 to TRBJ2-5; 9 bases line up with TRBD1. In germline, CDR1 is KGHSH, CDR2 LQKENI. V lost 6 bases and J lost 3; bases outside the gene matches: 5. This CDR3 contains 14 residues. This CDR3 is CASSQRQGEETQYF. CDR3 DNA: TGTGCCAGCTCTCAAAGACAGGGGGAAGAGACCCAGTACTTC.

This clonotype turned up a few times. J is TRBJ1-2 and V is TRBV10-2, with TRBD1 as a possible D gene (6 bases). Between the trimmed V and J ends, which lost 4 bases and 6 bases, there was a span of 18 bases. The CDR3 contains 15 residues. Germline V gene sequence: CDR1 WSHSY, CDR2 SAAADI. CDR3 DNA sequence: TGCGCCAGCAGTGTTGGGGGCACGATTAGGGATGGCTACACCTTC. Translating it yields CASSVGGTIRDGYTF.